This is a list of T cell receptor beta chains from one sample in a study of shared clonotypes between healthy human individuals. TCRdb keeps only in-frame clones here, not all; method: immunoSEQ multiplex PCR. Among around 700,000 clones listed, roughly 73% were seen once. Material for sequencing was memory CD4+ T cells sorted from blood. All receptors derive from a woman aged 25 to 45 in good health. The CDR3 runs from the conserved cysteine through the conserved F or W. The order of the fields is V gene, clone size, J gene, D gene, CDR3 DNA, CDR3 protein. The D gene is left open where the match is weak. Not every row has a clone size; where given, it reads once, few, many or a size class.

v_gene: TRBV19
abundance: .
j_gene: TRBJ1-5
d_gene: .
CDR3nt: TGTGCCAGTCGATCCCAGGGAAATCAGCCCCAGCATTTT
CDR3aa: CASRSQGNQPQHF

v_gene: TRBV15
abundance: .
j_gene: TRBJ2-5
d_gene: .
CDR3nt: TGTGCCACCAGCAGAGATGGGACCCCTGAAGAGACCCAGTACTTC
CDR3aa: CATSRDGTPEETQYF

v_gene: TRBV2
abundance: few
j_gene: TRBJ2-7
d_gene: TRBD1
CDR3nt: TGTGCCAGCAGTGAAGACAGGGGATTGTACGAGCAGTACTTC
CDR3aa: CASSEDRGLYEQYF

v_gene: TRBV19
abundance: .
j_gene: TRBJ2-3
d_gene: TRBD2
CDR3nt: TGTGCCAGTAGGACTAGCGGAAGCACAGATACGCAGTATTTT
CDR3aa: CASRTSGSTDTQYF

v_gene: TRBV19
abundance: .
j_gene: TRBJ1-3
d_gene: .
CDR3nt: TGTGCCAGTAGTAGCCTGCAGAGCTCTGGAAACACCATATATTTT
CDR3aa: CASSSLQSSGNTIYF

v_gene: TRBV7-7
abundance: .
j_gene: TRBJ2-1
d_gene: TRBD2
CDR3nt: TGTGCCAGCAGCTTAGGGGCTAGCGGGAGAAGTGAGCAGTTCTTC
CDR3aa: CASSLGASGRSEQFF

v_gene: TRBV6-5
abundance: few
j_gene: TRBJ1-2
d_gene: TRBD1
CDR3nt: TGTGCCAGCAGTTACGCGGGACAGGCGGGCTACACCTTC
CDR3aa: CASSYAGQAGYTF

v_gene: TRBV7-7
abundance: once
j_gene: TRBJ1-5
d_gene: TRBD1
CDR3nt: TGTGCCAGCAGCTTAGCGTTTTTTCGGGACAGGTGGGGTCAGCCCCAGCATTTT
CDR3aa: CASSLAFFRDRWGQPQHF

v_gene: TRBV9
abundance: .
j_gene: TRBJ1-1
d_gene: .
CDR3nt: TGTGCCAGCAGCGCAGGGGTTGATGGATTCACTGAAGCTTTCTTT
CDR3aa: CASSAGVDGFTEAFF

v_gene: TRBV5-4
abundance: .
j_gene: TRBJ2-1
d_gene: TRBD2
CDR3nt: TGTGCCAGCAGCATCGGACTAGCTCGGCACAATGAGCAGTTCTTC
CDR3aa: CASSIGLARHNEQFF

v_gene: TRBV7-9
abundance: once
j_gene: TRBJ2-1
d_gene: TRBD2
CDR3nt: TGTGCCAGCAGCTTTGCGGGAGTGAGTGAGCAGTTCTTC
CDR3aa: CASSFAGVSEQFF

v_gene: TRBV7-6
abundance: .
j_gene: TRBJ2-1
d_gene: TRBD2
CDR3nt: TGTGCCAGCAGCGCAACCGGGGGGGCCTACAATGAGCAGTTCTTC
CDR3aa: CASSATGGAYNEQFF

v_gene: TRBV7-6
abundance: .
j_gene: TRBJ1-5
d_gene: .
CDR3nt: TGTGCCTCCGTCGTGGCGAGCCGAACTAAAGATAATAGCAATCAGCCCCAGCATTTT
CDR3aa: CASVVASRTKDNSNQPQHF

v_gene: TRBV18
abundance: .
j_gene: TRBJ2-7
d_gene: .
CDR3nt: TGTGCCAGCTCACCACCGTGGGGGTCCCCTTCCTACGAGCAGTACTTC
CDR3aa: CASSPPWGSPSYEQYF

v_gene: TRBV28
abundance: .
j_gene: TRBJ1-4
d_gene: TRBD1
CDR3nt: TGTGCCAGCAGACGATCGGGACAGCGGGTTGAAAAACTGTTTTTT
CDR3aa: CASRRSGQRVEKLFF

v_gene: TRBV4-1
abundance: once
j_gene: TRBJ2-1
d_gene: TRBD1
CDR3nt: TGCGCCAGCAGCCAAGGGACAGGGGGATACAATGAGCAGTTCTTC
CDR3aa: CASSQGTGGYNEQFF

v_gene: TRBV7-8
abundance: .
j_gene: TRBJ1-2
d_gene: TRBD1
CDR3nt: TGTGCCAGCAGCCGCCGGGACAGGGTGTATGGCTACACCTTC
CDR3aa: CASSRRDRVYGYTF

v_gene: TRBV28
abundance: few
j_gene: TRBJ1-3
d_gene: .
CDR3nt: TGTGCCAGCTTGAGCTCTGGAAACACCATATATTTT
CDR3aa: CASLSSGNTIYF

v_gene: TRBV28
abundance: .
j_gene: TRBJ2-3
d_gene: .
CDR3nt: TGTGCCAGCAGTTGGGGGAGGCTGGCGGGGGCGCAGACAGATACGCAGTATTTT
CDR3aa: CASSWGRLAGAQTDTQYF

v_gene: TRBV28
abundance: .
j_gene: TRBJ2-3
d_gene: .
CDR3nt: TGTGCCAGCAGTTTAGCTACCTTCACAGATACGCAGTATTTT
CDR3aa: CASSLATFTDTQYF

v_gene: TRBV2
abundance: .
j_gene: TRBJ2-5
d_gene: .
CDR3nt: TGTGCCAGCCGGATAGATCAAGAGACCCAGTACTTC
CDR3aa: CASRIDQETQYF

v_gene: TRBV11-2
abundance: .
j_gene: TRBJ2-1
d_gene: TRBD2
CDR3nt: TGTGCCAGCAGCATGGGACTAGCGGCCTACAATGAGCAGTTCTTC
CDR3aa: CASSMGLAAYNEQFF

v_gene: TRBV6-6
abundance: .
j_gene: TRBJ2-4
d_gene: TRBD2
CDR3nt: TGTGCCAGCAGCCGGGGGGGTAGCACAAACATTCAGTACTTC
CDR3aa: CASSRGGSTNIQYF

v_gene: TRBV7-3
abundance: .
j_gene: TRBJ2-1
d_gene: .
CDR3nt: TGTGCCAGCAGCTTAATAGCGAACAATGAGCAGTTCTTC
CDR3aa: CASSLIANNEQFF

v_gene: TRBV6-1
abundance: .
j_gene: TRBJ2-1
d_gene: .
CDR3nt: TGTGCCAGCAGTGAAGACTGGGGCAGGGCCTACAATGAGCAGTTCTTC
CDR3aa: CASSEDWGRAYNEQFF

v_gene: TRBV6-6
abundance: .
j_gene: TRBJ1-1
d_gene: .
CDR3nt: TGTGCCAGTTTCCCTGCCCTGAACACTGAAGCTTTCTTT
CDR3aa: CASFPALNTEAFF

v_gene: TRBV11-2
abundance: .
j_gene: TRBJ1-2
d_gene: .
CDR3nt: TGTGCCAGCAGCCCCCCCATAGTCTATGGCTACACCTTC
CDR3aa: CASSPPIVYGYTF

v_gene: TRBV2
abundance: .
j_gene: TRBJ2-3
d_gene: TRBD1
CDR3nt: TGTGCCAGCAGTACCGCCAGGGGGGATACGCAGTATTTT
CDR3aa: CASSTARGDTQYF

v_gene: TRBV10-3
abundance: .
j_gene: TRBJ1-4
d_gene: TRBD1
CDR3nt: TGTGCCATCAGTCGGACAGGGTCGGCAACTAATGAAAAACTGTTTTTT
CDR3aa: CAISRTGSATNEKLFF

v_gene: TRBV5-6
abundance: .
j_gene: TRBJ2-5
d_gene: .
CDR3nt: TGTGCCAGCAGCCGCGGACTGCCCCAAGAGACCCAGTACTTC
CDR3aa: CASSRGLPQETQYF

v_gene: TRBV5-5
abundance: .
j_gene: TRBJ2-5
d_gene: .
CDR3nt: TGTGCCAGCAGCTCCTTGACTAGTAGCGAGACCCAGTACTTC
CDR3aa: CASSSLTSSETQYF

v_gene: TRBV11-2
abundance: .
j_gene: TRBJ2-2
d_gene: .
CDR3nt: TGTGCCAGCAGCGTAGACAGGACCCAGACCGGGGAGCTGTTTTTT
CDR3aa: CASSVDRTQTGELFF

v_gene: TRBV14
abundance: few
j_gene: TRBJ2-2
d_gene: .
CDR3nt: TGTGCCAGCAGCCAAGATCGAACGTTCGCGGGGACCGGGGAGCTGTTTTTT
CDR3aa: CASSQDRTFAGTGELFF

v_gene: TRBV5-1
abundance: once
j_gene: TRBJ1-2
d_gene: .
CDR3nt: TGCGCCAGCAGCTTGAGGTTGGGAGAGGATGGCTACACCTTC
CDR3aa: CASSLRLGEDGYTF

v_gene: TRBV27
abundance: .
j_gene: TRBJ2-3
d_gene: TRBD1
CDR3nt: TGTGCCAGCACCCGACAGGGGATAGGGACAGATACGCAGTATTTT
CDR3aa: CASTRQGIGTDTQYF

v_gene: TRBV5-1
abundance: .
j_gene: TRBJ1-3
d_gene: .
CDR3nt: TGCGCCAGCAGCTCGCCGCAGGGAGGCACCATATATTTT
CDR3aa: CASSSPQGGTIYF

v_gene: TRBV19
abundance: .
j_gene: TRBJ2-6
d_gene: TRBD1
CDR3nt: TGTGCCAGTATTGGGCCGGGACAGGCTTCTGGGGCCAACGTCCTGACTTTC
CDR3aa: CASIGPGQASGANVLTF

v_gene: TRBV19
abundance: once
j_gene: TRBJ2-7
d_gene: .
CDR3nt: TGTGCCAGTAGTATAGGGAGTAGTTTCTCATCCTACGAGCAGTACTTC
CDR3aa: CASSIGSSFSSYEQYF

v_gene: TRBV27
abundance: .
j_gene: TRBJ1-2
d_gene: .
CDR3nt: TGTGCCAGCAGCATTACACAGGGATCAGATGGCTACACCTTC
CDR3aa: CASSITQGSDGYTF

v_gene: TRBV7-8
abundance: .
j_gene: TRBJ2-7
d_gene: .
CDR3nt: TGTGCCAGCAGCTCCTGGGGGGGGGCGACCTACGAGCAGTACTTC
CDR3aa: CASSSWGGATYEQYF

v_gene: TRBV18
abundance: .
j_gene: TRBJ1-5
d_gene: .
CDR3nt: TGTGCCACCACGGCGGGGGGTCAGCCCCAGCATTTT
CDR3aa: CATTAGGQPQHF